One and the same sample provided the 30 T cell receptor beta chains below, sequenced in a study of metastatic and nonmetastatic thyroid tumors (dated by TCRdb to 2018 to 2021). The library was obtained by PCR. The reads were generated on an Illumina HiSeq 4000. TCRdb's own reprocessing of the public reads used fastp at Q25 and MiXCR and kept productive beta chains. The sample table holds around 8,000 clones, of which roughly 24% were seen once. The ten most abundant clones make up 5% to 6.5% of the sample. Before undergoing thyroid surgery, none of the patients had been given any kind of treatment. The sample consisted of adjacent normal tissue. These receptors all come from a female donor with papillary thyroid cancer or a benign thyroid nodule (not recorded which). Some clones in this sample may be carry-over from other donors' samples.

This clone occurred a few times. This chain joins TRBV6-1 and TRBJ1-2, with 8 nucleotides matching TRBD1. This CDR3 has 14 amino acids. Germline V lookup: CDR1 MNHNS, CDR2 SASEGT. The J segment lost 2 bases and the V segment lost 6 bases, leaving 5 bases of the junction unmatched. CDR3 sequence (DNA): TGTGCCAGCAGACCGGGACAGGAAAACTATGGCTACACCTTC. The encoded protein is CASRPGQENYGYTF.

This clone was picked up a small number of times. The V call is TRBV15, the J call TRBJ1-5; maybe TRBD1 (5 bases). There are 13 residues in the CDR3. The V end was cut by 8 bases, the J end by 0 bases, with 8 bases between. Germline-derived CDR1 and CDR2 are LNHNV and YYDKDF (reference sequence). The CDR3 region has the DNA TGTGCCACCCGGGGACCTAGCAATCAGCCCCAGCATTTT. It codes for CATRGPSNQPQHF.

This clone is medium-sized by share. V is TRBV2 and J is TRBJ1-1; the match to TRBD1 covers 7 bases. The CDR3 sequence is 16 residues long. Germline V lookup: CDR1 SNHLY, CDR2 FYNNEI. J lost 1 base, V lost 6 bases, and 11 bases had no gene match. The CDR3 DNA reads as TGTGCCAGCAGAACCCAGGGGGGGCGTGGGAACACTGAAGCTTTCTTT. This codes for CASRTQGGRGNTEAFF.

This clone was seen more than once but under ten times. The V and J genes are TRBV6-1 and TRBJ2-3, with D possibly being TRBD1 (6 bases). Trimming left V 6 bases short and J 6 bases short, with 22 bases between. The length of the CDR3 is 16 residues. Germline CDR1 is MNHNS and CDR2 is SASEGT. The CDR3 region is CASRNYRVSASDTQYF. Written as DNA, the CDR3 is TGTGCCAGCAGGAACTACAGGGTCTCCGCGAGCGATACGCAGTATTTT.

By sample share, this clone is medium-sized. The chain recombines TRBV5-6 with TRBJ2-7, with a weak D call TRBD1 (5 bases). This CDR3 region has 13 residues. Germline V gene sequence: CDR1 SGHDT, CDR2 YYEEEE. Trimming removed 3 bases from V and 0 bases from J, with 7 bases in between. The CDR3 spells CASSSDSSYEQYF. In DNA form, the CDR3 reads TGTGCCAGCAGCTCCGACAGCTCCTACGAGCAGTACTTC. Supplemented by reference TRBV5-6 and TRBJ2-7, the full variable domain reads DAGVTQSPTHLIKTRGQQVTLRCSPKSGHDTVSWYQQALGQGPQFIFQYYEEEERQRGNFPDRFSGHQFPNYSSELNVNALLLGDSALYLCASSSDSSYEQYFGPGTRLTVT.

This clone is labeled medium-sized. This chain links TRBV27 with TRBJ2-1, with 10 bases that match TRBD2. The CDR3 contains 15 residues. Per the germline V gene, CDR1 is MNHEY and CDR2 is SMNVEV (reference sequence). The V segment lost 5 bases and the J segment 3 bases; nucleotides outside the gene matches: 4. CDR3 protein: CASSRAGGLYNEQFF. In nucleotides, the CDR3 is TGTGCCAGCAGTCGAGCGGGGGGGCTCTACAATGAGCAGTTCTTC.

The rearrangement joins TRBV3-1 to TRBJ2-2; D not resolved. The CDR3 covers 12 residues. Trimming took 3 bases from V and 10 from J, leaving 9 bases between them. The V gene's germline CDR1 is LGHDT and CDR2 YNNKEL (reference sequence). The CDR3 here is CASSHQNQELFF. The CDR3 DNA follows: TGTGCCAGCAGCCACCAGAACCAGGAGCTGTTTTTT.

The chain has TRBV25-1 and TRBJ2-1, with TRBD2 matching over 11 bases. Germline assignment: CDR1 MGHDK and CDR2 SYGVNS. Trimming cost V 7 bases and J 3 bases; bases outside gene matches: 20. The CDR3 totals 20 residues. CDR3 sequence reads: CASTSSRHGTSGGIYNEQFF. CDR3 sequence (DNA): TGTGCCAGCACAAGCAGTCGCCACGGGACTAGCGGAGGCATCTACAATGAGCAGTTCTTC.

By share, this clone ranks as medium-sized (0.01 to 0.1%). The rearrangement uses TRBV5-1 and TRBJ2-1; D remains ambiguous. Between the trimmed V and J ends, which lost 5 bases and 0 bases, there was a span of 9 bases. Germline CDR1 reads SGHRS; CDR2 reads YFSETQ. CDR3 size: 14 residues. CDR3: CASSQSTSYNEQFF. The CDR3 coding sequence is TGCGCCAGCAGTCAGTCGACCTCCTACAATGAGCAGTTCTTC.

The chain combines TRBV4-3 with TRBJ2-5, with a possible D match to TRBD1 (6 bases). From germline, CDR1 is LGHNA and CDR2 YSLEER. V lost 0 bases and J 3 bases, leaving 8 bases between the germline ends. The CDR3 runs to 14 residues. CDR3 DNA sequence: TGCGCCAGCAGCCAAGAGGCAGGGGAAGAGACCCAGTACTTC. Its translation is CASSQEAGEETQYF.

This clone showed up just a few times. CDR3 DNA: TGTGCCAGCAGTGTTTCGGGGATGAGCAATCAGCCCCAGCATTTT. This translates into CASSVSGMSNQPQHF. The chain links TRBV2 to TRBJ1-5; D ambiguous. This CDR3 has 15 amino acids. The germline V and J ends were trimmed by 4 bases and 1 base, with 11 bases remaining between them. CDR1 and CDR2 from the germline V gene are SNHLY and FYNNEI.

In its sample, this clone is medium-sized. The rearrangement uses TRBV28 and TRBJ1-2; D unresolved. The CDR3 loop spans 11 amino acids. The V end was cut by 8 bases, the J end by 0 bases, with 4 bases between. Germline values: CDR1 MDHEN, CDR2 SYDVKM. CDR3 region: CASGTNYGYTF. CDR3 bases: TGTGCCAGCGGCACTAACTATGGCTACACCTTC.

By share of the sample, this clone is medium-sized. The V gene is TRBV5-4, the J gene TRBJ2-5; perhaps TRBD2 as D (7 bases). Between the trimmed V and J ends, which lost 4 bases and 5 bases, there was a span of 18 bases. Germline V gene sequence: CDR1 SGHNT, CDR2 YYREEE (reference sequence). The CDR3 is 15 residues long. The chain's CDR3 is CASSTHTGRGETQYF. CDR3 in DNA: TGTGCCAGCAGCACACACACAGGGAGGGGGGAGACCCAGTACTTC.

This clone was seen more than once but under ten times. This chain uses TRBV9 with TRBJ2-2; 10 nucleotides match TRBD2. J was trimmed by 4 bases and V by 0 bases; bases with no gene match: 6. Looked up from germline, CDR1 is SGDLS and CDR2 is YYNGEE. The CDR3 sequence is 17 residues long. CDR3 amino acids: CASSVGSGGASTGELFF. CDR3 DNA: TGTGCCAGCAGCGTAGGGAGCGGGGGGGCCAGCACCGGGGAGCTGTTTTTT. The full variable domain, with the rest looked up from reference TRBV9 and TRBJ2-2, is DSGVTQTPKHLITATGQRVTLRCSPRSGDLSVYWYQQSLDQGLQFLIQYYNGEERAKGNILERFSAQQFPDLHSELNLSSLELGDSALYFCASSVGSGGASTGELFFGEGSRLTVL.

CDR3 loop: CSARRDRGNLYEQYF. CDR3 nucleotide sequence: TGCAGTGCTAGGAGGGACAGGGGGAATTTATACGAGCAGTACTTC. The chain carries TRBV20-1 and TRBJ2-7, with TRBD1 matching over 11 bases. From germline, CDR1 is DFQATT and CDR2 SNEGSKA (reference sequence). The CDR3 loop spans 15 amino acids. Trimming took 3 bases from V and 4 from J; bases not matched to a gene: 8.

The CDR3 coding sequence is TGTGCCAGCAGCCTACCGGGCGGGCTTGACGAGCAGTACTTC. This translates into CASSLPGGLDEQYF. This chain uses TRBV7-6 with TRBJ2-7; TRBD2 is a possible D gene (5 bases). The CDR3 has 14 residues. The V end was cut by 5 bases, the J end by 5 bases, with 16 bases between. The germline CDR1 and CDR2 sequences are SGHVS and FNYEAQ.

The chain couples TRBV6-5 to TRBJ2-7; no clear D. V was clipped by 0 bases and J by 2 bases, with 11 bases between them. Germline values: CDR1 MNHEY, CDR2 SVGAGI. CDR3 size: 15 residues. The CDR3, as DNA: TGTGCCAGCAGTTACTCGATGCAGGAGACCTACGAGCAGTACTTC. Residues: CASSYSMQETYEQYF.

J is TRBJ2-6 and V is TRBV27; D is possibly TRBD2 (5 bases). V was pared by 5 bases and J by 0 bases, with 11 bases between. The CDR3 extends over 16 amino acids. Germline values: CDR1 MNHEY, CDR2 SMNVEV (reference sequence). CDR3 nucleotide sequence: TGTGCCAGCAGTCTAGCACCCGACTCTGGGGCCAACGTCCTGACTTTC. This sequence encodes CASSLAPDSGANVLTF.

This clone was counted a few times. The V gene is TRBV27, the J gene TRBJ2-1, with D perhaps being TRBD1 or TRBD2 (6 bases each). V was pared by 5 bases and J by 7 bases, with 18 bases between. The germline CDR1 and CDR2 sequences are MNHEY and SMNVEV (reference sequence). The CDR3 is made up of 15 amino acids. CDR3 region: CASSPQLRGGNEQFF. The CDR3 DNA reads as TGTGCCAGCAGTCCGCAACTACGAGGGGGGAATGAGCAGTTCTTC.

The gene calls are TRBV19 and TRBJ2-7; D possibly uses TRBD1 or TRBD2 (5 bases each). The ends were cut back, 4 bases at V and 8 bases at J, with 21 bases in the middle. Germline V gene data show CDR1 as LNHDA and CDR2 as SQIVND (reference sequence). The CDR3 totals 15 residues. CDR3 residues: CASSSDRDRSPKQYF. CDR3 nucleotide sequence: TGTGCCAGTAGTAGCGACCGGGACCGATCTCCGAAGCAGTACTTC.

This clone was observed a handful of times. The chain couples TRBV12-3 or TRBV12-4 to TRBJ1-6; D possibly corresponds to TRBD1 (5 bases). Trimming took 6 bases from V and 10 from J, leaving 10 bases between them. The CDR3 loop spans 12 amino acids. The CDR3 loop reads CASRSGKSPLHF. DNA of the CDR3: TGTGCCAGCAGATCAGGGAAGTCACCCCTCCACTTT.

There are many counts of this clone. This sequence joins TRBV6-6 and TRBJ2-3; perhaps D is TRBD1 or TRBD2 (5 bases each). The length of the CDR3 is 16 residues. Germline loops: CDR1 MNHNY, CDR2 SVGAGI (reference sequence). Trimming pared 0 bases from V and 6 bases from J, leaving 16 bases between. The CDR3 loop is CASSYSTGTGPDTQYF. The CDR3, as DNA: TGTGCCAGCAGTTACTCGACCGGGACGGGACCGGATACGCAGTATTTT.

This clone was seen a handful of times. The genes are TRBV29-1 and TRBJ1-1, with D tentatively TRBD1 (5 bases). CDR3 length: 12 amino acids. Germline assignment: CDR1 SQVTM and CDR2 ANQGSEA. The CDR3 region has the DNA TGCAGAGTCGACAGTCGAAACACTGAAGCTTTCTTT. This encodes CRVDSRNTEAFF. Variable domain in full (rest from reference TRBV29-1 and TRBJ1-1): SAVISQKPSRDICQRGTSLTIQCQVDSQVTMMFWYRQQPGQSLTLIATANQGSEATYESGFVIDKFPISRPNLTFSTLTVSNMSPEDSSIYLCRVDSRNTEAFFGQGTRLTVV.

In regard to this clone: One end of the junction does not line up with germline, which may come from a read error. CDR3 sequence reads: CASSLEGPGGRHDQYF. CDR3 DNA sequence: TGCGCCAGCAGCTTGGAAGGCCCGGGAGGGCGACACGATCAGTACTTC. The rearrangement joins TRBV5-1 to TRBJ2-7, with 8 bases lining up with TRBD2. The CDR3 sequence is 16 residues long. CDR1 is SGHRS, CDR2 YFSETQ, per germline.

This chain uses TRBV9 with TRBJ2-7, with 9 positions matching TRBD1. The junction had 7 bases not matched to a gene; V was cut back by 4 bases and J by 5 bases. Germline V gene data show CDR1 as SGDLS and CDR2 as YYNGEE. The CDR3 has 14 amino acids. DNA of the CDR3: TGTGCCAGCAGCTTGGGGGGACAGGGCCACGAGCAGTACTTC. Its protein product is CASSLGGQGHEQYF. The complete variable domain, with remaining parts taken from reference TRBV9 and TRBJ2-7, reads DSGVTQTPKHLITATGQRVTLRCSPRSGDLSVYWYQQSLDQGLQFLIQYYNGEERAKGNILERFSAQQFPDLHSELNLSSLELGDSALYFCASSLGGQGHEQYFGPGTRLTVT.

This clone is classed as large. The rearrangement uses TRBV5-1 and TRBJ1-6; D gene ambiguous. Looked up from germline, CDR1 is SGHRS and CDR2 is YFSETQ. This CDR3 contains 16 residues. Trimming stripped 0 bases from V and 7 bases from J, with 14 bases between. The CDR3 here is CASSLESGSGNSPLHF. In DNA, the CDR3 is TGCGCCAGCAGCTTGGAGTCCGGGTCGGGGAATTCACCCCTCCACTTT. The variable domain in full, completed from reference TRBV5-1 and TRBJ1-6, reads KAGVTQTPRYLIKTRGQQVTLSCSPISGHRSVSWYQQTPGQGLQFLFEYFSETQRNKGNFPGRFSGRQFSNSRSEMNVSTLELGDSALYLCASSLESGSGNSPLHFGNGTRLTVT.

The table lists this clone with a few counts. The CDR3 reads CSVSPGWVMNTEAFF. CDR3 DNA sequence: TGCAGCGTCTCCCCAGGGTGGGTAATGAACACTGAAGCTTTCTTT. The chain uses TRBV29-1 and TRBJ1-1, with D possibly TRBD1 on 5 matching bases. The CDR3 contains 15 residues. The V gene lost 6 bases and the J gene lost 0 bases, with 17 bases spanning the gap. The germline CDR1 and CDR2 sequences are SQVTM and ANQGSEA.

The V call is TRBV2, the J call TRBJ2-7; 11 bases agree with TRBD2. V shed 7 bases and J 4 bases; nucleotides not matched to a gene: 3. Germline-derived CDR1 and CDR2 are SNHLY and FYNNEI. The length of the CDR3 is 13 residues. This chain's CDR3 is CASKGLADYEQYF. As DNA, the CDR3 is TGTGCCAGCAAGGGACTAGCGGATTACGAGCAGTACTTC. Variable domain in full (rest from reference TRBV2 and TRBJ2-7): EPEVTQTPSHQVTQMGQEVILRCVPISNHLYFYWYRQILGQKVEFLVSFYNNEISEKSEIFDDQFSVERPDGSNFTLKIRSTKLEDSAMYFCASKGLADYEQYFGPGTRLTVT.

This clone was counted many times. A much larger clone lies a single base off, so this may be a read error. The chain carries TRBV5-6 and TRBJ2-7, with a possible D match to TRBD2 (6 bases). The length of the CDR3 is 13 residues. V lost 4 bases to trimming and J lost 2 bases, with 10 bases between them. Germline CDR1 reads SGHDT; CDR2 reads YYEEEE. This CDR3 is CASSLGLPYEQYF. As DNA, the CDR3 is TGTGCCAGCAGCCTGGGACTTCCCTACGAGCAGTACTTC.

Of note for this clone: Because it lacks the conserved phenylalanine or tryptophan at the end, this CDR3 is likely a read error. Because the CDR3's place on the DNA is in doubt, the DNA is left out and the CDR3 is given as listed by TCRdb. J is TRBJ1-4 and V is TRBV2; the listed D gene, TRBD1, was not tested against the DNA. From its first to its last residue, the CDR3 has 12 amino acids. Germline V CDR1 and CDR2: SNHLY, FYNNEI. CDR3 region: CSSSAVDRESAL.